This paragraph reports one T cell receptor (beta chain). Clones were sequenced by immunoSEQ multiplex PCR, and TCRdb holds only the in-frame ones, with some missing. Of tens of thousands of clones listed, 80% to 90% were seen once; the top ten hold approximately 5.3%. This sample stems from a study of T cell changes during pregnancy in multiple sclerosis. This CDR3 has 13 amino acids. CDR1 and CDR2 from the germline V gene are MNHEY and SMNVEV (reference sequence). Trimming pared 1 base from V and 5 bases from J, leaving 8 bases between. This TCR derives from a female donor in good health, enrolled as a control in a pregnancy study. The chain recombines TRBV27 with TRBJ1-1, with D possibly matching TRBD1 (5 bases). Sequenced here: peripheral blood, sampled in the first trimester of pregnancy. DNA of the CDR3: TGTGCCAGCAGTTTATATCAGGGAACTGAAGCTTTCTTT. It encodes CASSLYQGTEAFF.